One and the same sample provided the 2 T cell receptor beta chains below, sequenced in a study of CD8 T cells in Susac syndrome. Random hexamers primed reverse transcription of about 0.45 to 1 ug RNA. TCRdb processed the immunoSEQ multiplex PCR reads anew with MiXCR; each CDR3 protein has one entry. Of some 57,000 distinct CDR3 sequences listed, just over 90% are singletons. Source material: CD8+ T cells from PBMCs. Receptor source: a human donor in good health.

This chain joins TRBV29-1 and TRBJ2-7; the D call may be TRBD1 or TRBD2 (5 bases each). This CDR3 comprises 15 residues. Germline V gene data show CDR1 as SQVTM and CDR2 as ANQGSEA. Trimming shortened V by 4 bases and J by 6 bases, and 22 bases separated the two germline ends. CDR3 sequence (DNA): TGCAGCGTTGTACTCCGGGACGCCGGGGCGAGCGAGCAGTACTTC. Protein: CSVVLRDAGASEQYF.

The rearrangement uses TRBV12-3 or TRBV12-4 and TRBJ2-1, with D perhaps matching TRBD1 (5 bases). Trimming removed 5 bases at V and 1 base at J, with 15 bases between. The CDR3 spans 16 residues. The CDR3 protein is CASSPPRALSYNEQFF. The CDR3 coding sequence is TGTGCCAGCAGTCCCCCCAGGGCCCTGTCCTACAATGAGCAGTTCTTC.